Given below is one T cell receptor beta chain in context. The target antigen is unknown. The table came from immunoSEQ multiplex PCR; TCRdb's copy has only in-frame clones and leaves some out. The table shows tens of thousands of clones, with around 95% occurring only once. V was clipped by 3 bases and J by 3 bases, with 6 bases between them. The length of the CDR3 is 12 residues. Germline CDR1 is MNHNS and CDR2 is SASEGT. The data derive from a study of cytomegalovirus exposure and HLA in healthy donors. Study results and caveats: Listed as cytomegalovirus-associated were more than 150 TCR beta chains. For cytomegalovirus status, the classifier reportedly gave diagnoses with high specificity and sensitivity.

The specimen was PBMCs. The source of this sequence is a man younger than 35 in good health and CMV-seropositive. The V and J genes are TRBV6-1 and TRBJ2-7; D call uncertain. CDR3 region: CASSDYSYEQYF. The CDR3 DNA reads as TGTGCCAGCAGTGATTACAGCTACGAGCAGTACTTC.